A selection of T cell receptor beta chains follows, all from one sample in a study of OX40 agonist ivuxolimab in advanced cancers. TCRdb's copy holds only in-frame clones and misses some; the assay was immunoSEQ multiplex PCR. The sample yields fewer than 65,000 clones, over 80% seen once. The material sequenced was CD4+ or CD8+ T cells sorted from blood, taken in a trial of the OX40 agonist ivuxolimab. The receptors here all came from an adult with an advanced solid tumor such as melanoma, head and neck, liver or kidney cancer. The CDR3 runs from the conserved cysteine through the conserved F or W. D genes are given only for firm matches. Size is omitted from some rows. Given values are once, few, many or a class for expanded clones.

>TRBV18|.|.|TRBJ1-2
CASSPRGFDYGYTF
TGTGCCAGCTCACCGAGAGGGTTCGACTATGGCTACACCTTC
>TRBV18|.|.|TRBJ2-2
CASSPPTGTGELFF
TGTGCCAGCTCCCCCCCGACCGGCACCGGGGAGCTGTTTTTT
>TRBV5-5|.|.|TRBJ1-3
CASSPGLRSGNTIYF
TGTGCCAGCAGCCCGGGACTCCGCTCTGGAAACACCATATATTTT
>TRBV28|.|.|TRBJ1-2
CASSLWDGYGYTF
TGTGCCAGCAGTTTATGGGACGGGTATGGCTACACCTTC
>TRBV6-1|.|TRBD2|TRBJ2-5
CASSEGARGLAGAETQYF
TGTGCCAGCAGTGAAGGGGCCCGCGGACTAGCGGGAGCGGAGACCCAGTACTTC
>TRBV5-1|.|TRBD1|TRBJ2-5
CASSLGRTGGGEVQYF
TGCGCCAGCAGCTTGGGACGGACAGGGGGAGGAGAAGTCCAGTACTTC
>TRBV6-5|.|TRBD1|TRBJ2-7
CASSYSGQSNEQYF
TGTGCCAGCAGTTACTCGGGACAGAGCAACGAGCAGTACTTC
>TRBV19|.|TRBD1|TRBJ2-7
CASSIEGQGAYEQYF
TGTGCCAGTAGTATAGAGGGACAGGGCGCGTACGAGCAGTACTTC
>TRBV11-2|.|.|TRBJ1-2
CASSLVAGSRYGYTF
TGTGCCAGCAGCTTAGTGGCAGGGAGCCGCTATGGCTACACCTTC
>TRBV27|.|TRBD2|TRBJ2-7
CASSPILSGSGREQYF
TGTGCCAGCAGTCCTATACTGAGCGGTAGCGGGAGGGAGCAGTACTTC
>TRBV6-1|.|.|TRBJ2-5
CASSGPGTLVETQYF
TGTGCCAGCAGTGGACCCGGGACCCTGGTGGAGACCCAGTACTTC
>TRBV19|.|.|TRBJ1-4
CASSPVAEKLFF
TGTGCCAGTAGTCCTGTCGCGGAAAAACTGTTTTTT
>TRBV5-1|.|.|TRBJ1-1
CASSSGSTDTEAFF
TGCGCCAGCAGCTCGGGGTCGACGGACACTGAAGCTTTCTTT
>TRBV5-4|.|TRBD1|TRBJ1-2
CASRANDRGPYGYTF
TGTGCCAGCAGGGCAAACGACAGGGGGCCCTATGGCTACACCTTC
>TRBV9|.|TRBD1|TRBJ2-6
CASSVRDRGAGANVLTF
TGTGCCAGCAGCGTCCGGGACAGGGGGGCCGGGGCCAACGTCCTGACTTTC
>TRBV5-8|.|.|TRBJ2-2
CASSTGTINTGELFF
TGTGCCAGCAGCACCGGGACCATAAACACCGGGGAGCTGTTTTTT
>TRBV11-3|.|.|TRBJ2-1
CASSLTTFNEQFF
TGTGCCAGCAGCTTGACGACTTTTAATGAGCAGTTCTTC
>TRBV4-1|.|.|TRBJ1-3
CASSQGPRGLAGNTIYF
TGCGCCAGCAGCCAGGGGCCTAGGGGGTTAGCTGGAAACACCATATATTTT
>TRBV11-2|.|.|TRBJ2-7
CASSLGQVYEQYF
TGTGCCAGCAGCTTAGGACAGGTCTACGAGCAGTACTTC
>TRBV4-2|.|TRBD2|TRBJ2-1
CASSQEPSGSYNEQFF
TGTGCCAGCAGCCAGGAGCCTAGCGGCTCCTACAATGAGCAGTTCTTC
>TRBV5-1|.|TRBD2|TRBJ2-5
CASSWETSSETQYF
TGCGCCAGCAGCTGGGAGACTAGCTCGGAGACCCAGTACTTC
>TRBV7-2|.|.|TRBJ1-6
CASSLGAGENSPLHF
TGTGCCAGCAGCTTAGGCGCAGGGGAAAATTCACCCCTCCACTTT
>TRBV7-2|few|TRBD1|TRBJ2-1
CASSSDRGYEQFF
TGTGCCAGCAGCTCGGACAGGGGCTATGAGCAGTTCTTC
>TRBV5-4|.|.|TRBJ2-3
CASSLSGRTDTQYF
TGTGCCAGCAGCTTAAGCGGGCGCACAGATACGCAGTATTTT
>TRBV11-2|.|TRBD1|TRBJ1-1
CASSNRDRAGAEAFF
TGTGCCAGCAGCAATCGGGACAGGGCTGGGGCTGAAGCTTTCTTT
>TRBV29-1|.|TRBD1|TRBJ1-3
CSAGGDGNTIYF
TGCAGCGCAGGGGGCGATGGAAACACCATATATTTT
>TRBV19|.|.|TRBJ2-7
CASSIRSLVNRFDEQYF
TGTGCCAGTAGTATAAGAAGCCTAGTGAACAGGTTTGACGAGCAGTACTTC
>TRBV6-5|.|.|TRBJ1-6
CASRRTRDSPLHF
TGTGCCAGCAGACGAACCAGGGATTCACCCCTCCACTTT
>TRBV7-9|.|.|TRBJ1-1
CASSLQGTGTEAFF
TGTGCCAGCAGCCTACAGGGTACAGGCACTGAAGCTTTCTTT
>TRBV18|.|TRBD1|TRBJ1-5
CASSSGQGPTYQPQHF
TGTGCCAGCTCATCGGGACAGGGGCCAACGTATCAGCCCCAGCATTTT
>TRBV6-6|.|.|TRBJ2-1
CASSYGGTSNEQFF
TGTGCCAGCAGTTACGGGGGGACTTCAAATGAGCAGTTCTTC